This is a list of T cell receptor beta chains from one sample in a study of blood T cell repertoires in COVID-19. Profiling relied on immunoSEQ multiplex PCR, and the TCRdb table lists in-frame clones only, not all of them. Among around 200,000 clones, approximately 83% were seen once, and the ten largest hold 6.5% to 7.5%. The sample consisted of peripheral blood. The receptor set was obtained from a woman aged 40-49 years with COVID-19, enrolled during active disease. CDR3s include the opening cysteine and the closing phenylalanine or tryptophan. The D gene is left open where the match is weak.

V gene: TRBV4-1
D gene: -
CDR3 protein: CASSQLPLGAEGNYGYTF

V gene: TRBV6-5
D gene: TRBD1
CDR3 protein: CASSYGTGKNQPQHF

V gene: TRBV7-9
D gene: TRBD1
CDR3 protein: CASSSRDRGVVIEKLFF

V gene: TRBV27
D gene: -
CDR3 protein: CASSFSGNDGYTF

V gene: TRBV19
D gene: -
CDR3 protein: CASSIGPGGKETQYF

V gene: TRBV10-1
D gene: -
CDR3 protein: CASSDRGSTYEQYF

V gene: TRBV24-1
D gene: -
CDR3 protein: CATSDSPSYNEQFF

V gene: TRBV5-1
D gene: TRBD2
CDR3 protein: CASREAGGVDEQFF

V gene: TRBV27
D gene: -
CDR3 protein: CASLKTSSYNSPLHF

V gene: TRBV5-1
D gene: TRBD1
CDR3 protein: CASSLAPGTGRSGNTIYF

V gene: TRBV27
D gene: -
CDR3 protein: CASSITAGYEQYF

V gene: TRBV5-8
D gene: TRBD1
CDR3 protein: CASSLWGQGDQPQHF

V gene: TRBV3-1/TRBV3-2
D gene: -
CDR3 protein: CASSQSSSEAFF

V gene: TRBV28
D gene: TRBD2
CDR3 protein: CASSAPLAGQSGELFF

V gene: TRBV27
D gene: -
CDR3 protein: CASSFGGYEQYF

V gene: TRBV27
D gene: -
CDR3 protein: CASVFLNTEAFF